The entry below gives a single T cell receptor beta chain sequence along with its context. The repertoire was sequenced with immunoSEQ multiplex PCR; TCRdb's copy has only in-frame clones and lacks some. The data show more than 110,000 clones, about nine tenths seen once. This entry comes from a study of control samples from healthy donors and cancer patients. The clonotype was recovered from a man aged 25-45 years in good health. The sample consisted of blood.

CDR3 nucleotides: TGCGCCAGCAGCTACCTTGGGGGGCAAATAACCTACGAGCAGTACTTC. This encodes CASSYLGGQITYEQYF. The rearrangement uses TRBV5-1 and TRBJ2-7, with D perhaps assigned TRBD1 or TRBD2 (6 bases each). V lost 3 bases and J 2 bases, leaving 18 bases between the germline ends. There are 16 residues in the CDR3. The germline gives CDR1 SGHRS, CDR2 YFSETQ.